This T cell receptor beta chain was recorded in a study of T cells after posttransplantation cyclophosphamide. This clone was seen more than once but under ten times. Its antigen is currently unknown. Repertoires were generated with immunoSEQ multiplex PCR, while TCRdb's copy carries only in-frame clones and drops some. Of around 21,000 clones in the sample, around 90% were seen once. V was pared by 4 bases and J by 8 bases, with 12 bases between. Germline V CDR1 and CDR2: SGDLS, YYNGEE. The CDR3 has 12 amino acids. Study outcomes and limitations: Later blood repertoires were often dominated by clones from the donor CD8+ memory compartment. TRB clonality was highly associated with recipient CMV seropositivity and reactivation. TRB overlap between skin or GI tissue T cells and blood was limited.

Busulfan-fludarabine conditioning, marrow transplant, and cyclophosphamide on days +3 and +4 were administered. The sample here was PBMCs, taken after allogeneic stem cell transplant with posttransplant cyclophosphamide. The clonotype comes from a female patient in her forties who received an allogeneic stem cell transplant from a related donor, was CMV-positive, and had no GVHD. Some T cells may be transferred from the graft donor. The rearrangement uses TRBV9 and TRBJ1-1; D gene ambiguous. CDR3 coding DNA: TGTGCCAGCAGCCCCAGTGGCGGCGAAGCTTTCTTT. Translation gives CASSPSGGEAFF. The entire variable domain, with the rest obtained from reference TRBV9 and TRBJ1-1, is as follows: DSGVTQTPKHLITATGQRVTLRCSPRSGDLSVYWYQQSLDQGLQFLIQYYNGEERAKGNILERFSAQQFPDLHSELNLSSLELGDSALYFCASSPSGGEAFFGQGTRLTVV.